These 14 T cell receptor beta chains came from one sample sequenced in a study of Graves' ophthalmopathy and Graves' hyperthyroidism. The authors amplified TCR beta CDR3 regions, and they did so from RNA transcripts for repertoire sequencing. An opening RT-PCR round employed HTBI primers and preceded a second-round multiplex PCR. TCRdb reanalysed the multiplex PCR reads using MiXCR and keeps one entry per CDR3 protein. Of roughly 500,000 distinct CDR3 sequences listed, about an eighth are singletons. Input material: blood. These receptors came from a woman aged 25 to 39 with Graves' ophthalmopathy.

This clonotype has a count of ten or more. CDR3 sequence (DNA): TGCAGCGGTGGGGGTTCGACCCAGTACTTC. The encoded protein is CSGGGSTQYF. The chain is built from TRBV29-1 and TRBJ2-5; D may be TRBD1 or TRBD2 (5 bases each). Germline lookup yields CDR1 SQVTM and CDR2 ANQGSEA. The V end was cut by 7 bases, the J end by 7 bases, with 10 bases between. This CDR3 region has 10 residues.

This clonotype was seen at least ten times. The chain combines TRBV11-2 with TRBJ2-5, with D possibly being TRBD1 (5 bases). Trimming cost V 4 bases and J 5 bases, with 26 bases left between them. The V gene's germline CDR1 is SGHAT and CDR2 FQNNGV. The CDR3 runs to 18 residues. DNA for the CDR3: TGTGCCAGCAGCTCTCGTGACCGGACATTTCTAAGTTTGGAGACCCAGTACTTC. Protein product: CASSSRDRTFLSLETQYF.

This clonotype was detected many times. The chain is built from TRBV7-8 and TRBJ1-2, with D unclear. The V end was cut by 1 base, the J end by 2 bases, with 17 bases between. CDR3 length equals 17 residues. The germline V gene encodes CDR1 SGHVS and CDR2 FQNEAQ. This CDR3 reads CASSLGARLGGNYGYTF. CDR3 bases: TGTGCCAGCAGCTTAGGAGCAAGGTTGGGCGGCAACTATGGCTACACCTTC.

The chain carries TRBV6-1 and TRBJ2-7; 9 bases map to TRBD1. The CDR3 sequence is 14 residues long. Per germline, CDR1 MNHNS and CDR2 SASEGT. V lost 7 bases, J lost 5 bases, and 9 bases stayed unmatched. DNA of the CDR3: TGTGCCAGCAACCGGGACAGGGACAGGGACGAGCAGTACTTC. It yields the protein CASNRDRDRDEQYF.

The rearrangement links TRBV6-4 to TRBJ1-2, with D possibly TRBD1 on 5 matching bases. The V end was cut by 8 bases, the J end by 4 bases, with 20 bases between. This CDR3 contains 15 residues. Germline V gives CDR1 MRHNA, CDR2 SNTAGT. The CDR3 spells CASRGQFIGTYGYTF. CDR3 nucleotides: TGTGCCAGCCGGGGCCAATTTATTGGGACCTATGGCTACACCTTC.

This clonotype was seen repeatedly, ten times or more. This chain uses TRBV27 with TRBJ1-1, with 7 bases fitting TRBD1. J gave up 2 bases and V 7 bases, and 7 bases lay outside the gene matches. Germline-derived CDR1 and CDR2 are MNHEY and SMNVEV (reference sequence). The CDR3 is made up of 14 amino acids. In DNA, the CDR3 is TGTGCCAGCAACCGCCAGGGGGTTAACACTGAAGCTTTCTTT. Residues: CASNRQGVNTEAFF.

This clonotype has at least ten counts. The chain is built from TRBV30 and TRBJ2-7, with a possible D match to TRBD2 (5 bases). The CDR3 runs 14 residues. Trimming removed 5 bases from V and 1 base from J, with 15 bases in between. Looked up from germline, CDR1 is GTSNPN and CDR2 is SVGIG (reference sequence). The CDR3 coding sequence is TGTGCCTGGCCCCCGGACTTACCTTCCTACGAGCAGTACTTC. This translates into CAWPPDLPSYEQYF.

This clonotype occurred many times. The J gene is TRBJ1-2, the V gene TRBV6-1; 9 nucleotides line up with TRBD1. V was clipped by 9 bases and J by 9 bases; unmatched bases: 5. The CDR3 runs 11 residues. CDR1 MNHNS and CDR2 SASEGT come from the germline V gene. CDR3 residues: CASQGQGRYTF. The DNA of the CDR3 is TGTGCCAGTCAGGGACAGGGCCGCTACACCTTC.

This clonotype was detected ten times or more. The chain is built from TRBV19 and TRBJ2-7; 9 positions agree with TRBD1. From germline, CDR1 is LNHDA and CDR2 SQIVND (reference sequence). CDR3 size: 15 residues. The ends lost 5 bases at V and 5 bases at J; junction bases unmatched: 10. CDR3 sequence (DNA): TGTGCCAGTAGTGTACAGGGGGCAATTCAGCACGAGCAGTACTTC. It translates to CASSVQGAIQHEQYF.

This clonotype was picked up many times. This sequence joins TRBV14 and TRBJ2-2; D call uncertain. V dropped 2 bases and J dropped 2 bases, with 6 bases sitting between them. This CDR3 comprises 14 residues. Germline V gene lookup returns CDR1 SGHDN and CDR2 FVKESK. CDR3 sequence: CASSQSFNTGELFF. The CDR3 DNA is TGTGCCAGCAGCCAATCCTTTAACACCGGGGAGCTGTTTTTT.

This clonotype was seen ten or more times. The V call is TRBV6-5, the J call TRBJ2-7; possibly TRBD2 for D (5 bases). Looked up from germline, CDR1 is MNHEY and CDR2 is SVGAGI. There are 13 residues in the CDR3. Trimming cost V 0 bases and J 7 bases, with 10 bases left between them. CDR3 in DNA: TGTGCCAGCAGTTACTCTCCGGGGAGAGAGCAGTACTTC. Translating it yields CASSYSPGREQYF.

This clonotype was seen repeatedly, ten times or more. V and J are TRBV6-4 and TRBJ1-2; 12 nucleotides match TRBD1. Germline V gene sequence: CDR1 MRHNA, CDR2 SNTAGT. Germline trimming cut 5 bases from V and 7 bases from J; bases unmatched to any gene: 14. This CDR3 contains 17 residues. CDR3 in DNA: TGTGCCAGCAGTCCCGGTTGGGGGACAGGGGGCTTCGGTGGCTACACCTTC. It encodes CASSPGWGTGGFGGYTF.

There are many counts of this clonotype. This chain links TRBV6-5 with TRBJ2-7; 10 nucleotides match TRBD2. From germline, CDR1 is MNHEY and CDR2 SVGAGI. J was trimmed by 2 bases and V by 5 bases; bases with no gene match: 3. The CDR3 extends over 14 amino acids. CDR3 residues: CASSTSGITYEQYF. The CDR3 DNA reads as TGTGCCAGCAGTACTAGCGGGATTACCTACGAGCAGTACTTC.

Many counts were recorded for this clonotype. This chain joins TRBV6-5 and TRBJ2-7; no clear D gene. Per germline, CDR1 MNHEY and CDR2 SVGAGI. The V end lost 0 bases, the J end lost 3 bases, and 9 bases lay between the germline ends. This CDR3 contains 14 residues. The DNA of the CDR3 is TGTGCCAGCAGTTACTCGTTGGGGAACTACGAGCAGTACTTC. Encoded protein: CASSYSLGNYEQYF.